The 29 T cell receptor beta chains presented below share a single source sample, sequenced in a study of T-cell reconstitution after alpha-beta-depleted transplantation in children. Unique molecular identifiers tagged the TCRbeta library. MiXCR was run by TCRdb on the PCR reads, yielding one entry per CDR3 protein. Among approximately 500,000 distinct CDR3 sequences, about 10% were seen once, and the ten largest hold 2%. The sequencing used PBMCs, collected before TCRalphabeta/CD19-depleted stem cell transplant. The receptors derive from a child aged 2-15 years with inherited bone marrow failure, due to receive a stem cell transplant.

This clonotype was seen more than once but under ten times. The V call is TRBV18, the J call TRBJ2-5; 7 bases are a match to TRBD1. Germline-derived CDR1 and CDR2 are KGHSH and LQKENI. This CDR3 spans 15 amino acids. Germline trimming cut 3 bases from V and 2 bases from J; bases unmatched to any gene: 6. The CDR3 region is CASSPRTGLQETQYF. CDR3 bases: TGTGCCAGCTCACCCCGGACAGGTCTGCAAGAGACCCAGTACTTC.

This clonotype appeared many times. The CDR3 loop reads CASSFMRSVPGELFF. CDR3 coding DNA: TGTGCCAGCAGCTTTATGCGGTCCGTTCCCGGGGAGCTGTTTTTT. This sequence joins TRBV11-2 and TRBJ2-2; D ambiguous. The CDR3 runs to 15 residues. V lost 3 bases and J lost 6, with 14 bases in between. Germline V gene lookup returns CDR1 SGHAT and CDR2 FQNNGV. The full variable domain, its missing parts supplied by reference TRBV11-2 and TRBJ2-2, is EAGVAQSPRYKIIEKRQSVAFWCNPISGHATLYWYQQILGQGPKLLIQFQNNGVVDDSQLPKDRFSAERLKGVDSTLKIQPAKLEDSAVYLCASSFMRSVPGELFFGEGSRLTVL.

This clonotype was found many times. V gene TRBV28 combines with J gene TRBJ1-1, with a weak D call TRBD1 (6 bases). Germline CDR1 reads MDHEN; CDR2 reads SYDVKM. V was shortened by 1 base and J by 5 bases, with 14 bases between the two germline ends. The CDR3 has 15 residues. Here the CDR3 DNA reads TGTGCCAGCAGTTTATATCGGGTCAGGGGAACTGAAGCTTTCTTT. This codes for CASSLYRVRGTEAFF. The full variable domain, rest sourced from reference TRBV28 and TRBJ1-1, is DVKVTQSSRYLVKRTGEKVFLECVQDMDHENMFWYRQDPGLGLRLIYFSYDVKMKEKGDIPEGYSVSREKKERFSLILESASTNQTSMYLCASSLYRVRGTEAFFGQGTRLTVV.

This clonotype came up many times. This sequence joins TRBV4-2 and TRBJ2-1; 10 bases are shared with TRBD2. Germline V gene lookup returns CDR1 LGHNA and CDR2 YNFKEQ. The CDR3 has 16 amino acids. Germline trimming cut 1 base from V and 4 bases from J; bases unmatched to any gene: 4. The CDR3 coding sequence is TGTGCCAGCAGCCAAGGACTAGCGGGCGAGTACAATGAGCAGTTCTTC. This translates into CASSQGLAGEYNEQFF.

This clonotype appeared many times. The rearrangement joins TRBV29-1 to TRBJ2-5; perhaps D is TRBD1 or TRBD2 (6 bases each). The CDR3 runs 14 residues. V was cut by 6 bases and J by 5 bases, with 19 bases left in between. The germline V gene has CDR1 SQVTM and CDR2 ANQGSEA. The CDR3 sequence is CSVPAGGLVETQYF. CDR3 sequence (DNA): TGCAGCGTCCCGGCCGGGGGCTTGGTGGAGACCCAGTACTTC.

This clonotype was observed at least ten times. The DNA of the CDR3 is TGTGCCAGCAGCCAATGGAGTTCCCACAATGAGCAGTTCTTC. It codes for CASSQWSSHNEQFF. This rearrangement joins TRBV3-1 to TRBJ2-1; D uncertain. Per the germline V gene, CDR1 is LGHDT and CDR2 is YNNKEL (reference sequence). The CDR3 contains 14 residues. V lost 2 bases and J lost 5, with 10 bases in between.

The sample holds a few counts of this clonotype. The rearrangement links TRBV7-8 to TRBJ2-7; possibly TRBD2 for D (6 bases). V shed 5 bases and J shed 3 bases, with 17 bases lying between them. The CDR3 has 15 amino acids. Germline-derived CDR1 and CDR2 are SGHVS and FQNEAQ. CDR3 DNA sequence: TGTGCCAGCAGCAGAAGGCGGGACCGACTCTACGAGCAGTACTTC. Translated, it gives CASSRRRDRLYEQYF.

V is TRBV23-1 and J is TRBJ1-3; the D is unclear. TRBV23-1 is annotated as an ORF whose role is uncertain. V gave up 2 bases and J gave up 0 bases, with 20 bases separating them. The CDR3 is 19 amino acids. The CDR3 reads CASSQSQRCQRNSGNTIYF. The CDR3 DNA reads TGCGCCAGCAGTCAAAGCCAACGGTGTCAGCGCAACTCTGGAAACACCATATATTTT.

The sample holds many counts of this clonotype. The chain has TRBV9 and TRBJ2-7; D remains ambiguous. The CDR3 is 14 amino acids. Germline loops: CDR1 SGDLS, CDR2 YYNGEE. V lost 0 bases to trimming and J lost 3 bases, with 10 bases between them. The CDR3 nucleotides are TGTGCCAGCAGCGTAGACGTTCAGCACTACGAGCAGTACTTC. It is translated as CASSVDVQHYEQYF.

This clonotype appeared many times. This chain joins TRBV2 and TRBJ1-6; 8 positions agree with TRBD1. The CDR3 loop spans 14 amino acids. V trimming: 4 bases; J trimming: 5 bases; junction bases outside the gene matches: 1. Per the germline V gene, CDR1 is SNHLY and CDR2 is FYNNEI. CDR3 bases: TGTGCCAGCAGTGTGACAGGGGATAATTCACCCCTCCACTTT. Translated, it gives CASSVTGDNSPLHF.

Note on this clonotype: A read error may explain this, as a much larger clone is one base away. The gene calls are TRBV20-1 and TRBJ2-1; D is possibly TRBD2 (5 bases). CDR1 is DFQATT, CDR2 SNEGSKA, per germline (reference sequence). CDR3 length equals 14 residues. CDR3 residues: CSARGLALYNDQFF. CDR3 coding DNA: TGCAGTGCTAGGGGCCTAGCCCTTTACAATGACCAGTTCTTC.

This clonotype was picked up many times. This chain joins TRBV7-2 and TRBJ2-5; the D gene is possibly TRBD1 (6 bases). The V end was cut by 5 bases, the J end by 2 bases, with 9 bases between. The CDR3 is made up of 13 amino acids. Looked up from germline, CDR1 is SGHTA and CDR2 is FQGNSA. The CDR3 nucleotides are TGTGCCAGCAGCGCCGGACAGCAAGAGACCCAGTACTTC. It codes for CASSAGQQETQYF.

Ten or more counts support this clonotype. The V and J genes are TRBV12-3 or TRBV12-4 and TRBJ2-7, with D tentatively TRBD1 (6 bases). V was clipped by 1 base and J by 3 bases, with 10 bases between them. This CDR3 has 14 amino acids. As DNA, the CDR3 is TGTGCCAGCAGTTTAGGGCAGGGGATCTACGAGCAGTACTTC. This encodes CASSLGQGIYEQYF.

This chain joins TRBV5-6 and TRBJ2-3; a weak D match, TRBD1 (6 bases). The CDR3 has 13 amino acids. CDR1 is SGHDT, CDR2 YYEEEE, per germline. V was shortened by 3 bases and J by 5 bases, with 10 bases between the two germline ends. The CDR3 spells CASSWGPGDTQYF. CDR3 nucleotide sequence: TGTGCCAGCAGCTGGGGGCCTGGAGATACGCAGTATTTT.

Concerning this clonotype itself: A much larger clone lies a single base off, so this may be a read error. This rearrangement joins TRBV5-5 to TRBJ1-1, with unresolved D. The CDR3 runs 14 residues. Germline loops: CDR1 SGHKS, CDR2 YYEKEE (reference sequence). Trimming took 2 bases from V and 5 from J, leaving 13 bases between them. The CDR3 sequence: CASSFMRAETEAFF. CDR3 in DNA: TGTGCCAGCAGCTTCATGAGGGCCGAGACTGAAGCTTTCTTT.

A few counts support this clonotype. The CDR3: CASRNRGPGELFF. The CDR3 coding sequence is TGTGCCAGCAGGAACAGGGGACCGGGGGAGCTGTTTTTT. This sequence joins TRBV6-2 or TRBV6-3 and TRBJ2-2; 7 bases fit TRBD1. CDR1 and CDR2 (germline): MNHEY, SVGEGT. This CDR3 contains 13 residues. V lost 6 bases, J lost 8 bases, and 6 bases stayed unmatched.

This clonotype occurred many times. This chain links TRBV27 with TRBJ2-1, with TRBD2 matching 7 bases. The CDR3 runs to 14 residues. V shed 2 bases, J shed 3 bases, and the junction held 1 base outside the gene matches. In germline, CDR1 is MNHEY, CDR2 SMNVEV (reference sequence). CDR3 region: CASSLAGVYNEQFF. In DNA, the CDR3 is TGTGCCAGCAGTTTAGCGGGAGTCTACAATGAGCAGTTCTTC.

This clonotype was seen repeatedly, ten times or more. The rearrangement uses TRBV29-1 and TRBJ1-4; the D is unclear. V lost 6 bases to trimming and J lost 0 bases, with 11 bases between them. The V gene's germline CDR1 is SQVTM and CDR2 ANQGSEA. The CDR3 has 14 residues. The chain's CDR3 is CSVWTHATNEKLFF. The DNA for the CDR3 is TGCAGCGTGTGGACGCACGCAACTAATGAAAAACTGTTTTTT.

The table lists this clonotype with many counts. The J gene is TRBJ2-1, the V gene TRBV27; D possibly corresponds to TRBD2 (5 bases). CDR1 MNHEY and CDR2 SMNVEV come from the germline V gene (reference sequence). Trimming left V 3 bases short and J 0 bases short, with 12 bases between. This CDR3 region has 16 residues. The CDR3: CASSFFPGSSYNEQFF. The CDR3 region has the DNA TGTGCCAGCAGTTTCTTCCCGGGGAGCTCCTACAATGAGCAGTTCTTC.

The table lists this clonotype with a few counts. The chain uses TRBV7-2 and TRBJ2-3; D is undetermined. This CDR3 is built from 14 residues. V dropped 3 bases and J dropped 7 bases, with 14 bases sitting between them. CDR1 is SGHTA and CDR2 is FQGNSA in the germline V gene. The CDR3, as DNA: TGTGCCAGCAGCTTTTCTGGTGAAGGTTATACGCAGTATTTT. Amino acids: CASSFSGEGYTQYF.

This clonotype was recorded at least ten times. V gene TRBV20-1 combines with J gene TRBJ2-5; 9 bases are shared with TRBD2. The CDR3 extends over 14 amino acids. V gave up 5 bases and J gave up 2 bases; unmatched junction bases: 6. Germline CDR1 is DFQATT and CDR2 is SNEGSKA (reference sequence). The CDR3 region is CSAPTSGLQETQYF. The CDR3 DNA is TGCAGTGCTCCGACTAGCGGTCTTCAAGAGACCCAGTACTTC.

Ten or more counts support this clonotype. J is TRBJ2-3 and V is TRBV9; D may be TRBD1 or TRBD2 (5 bases each). Per germline, CDR1 SGDLS and CDR2 YYNGEE. The CDR3 loop spans 16 amino acids. Trimming shortened V by 0 bases and J by 4 bases, and 15 bases separated the two germline ends. The CDR3 DNA reads as TGTGCCAGCAGCGTAGATGGGGGTGGGGTCCCAGATACGCAGTATTTT. Amino acids: CASSVDGGGVPDTQYF.

This clonotype was counted many times. The rearrangement uses TRBV12-3 or TRBV12-4 and TRBJ2-5; D not certain. V lost 3 bases, J lost 0 bases, and 11 bases lay in between. The CDR3 totals 15 residues. Written as DNA, the CDR3 is TGTGCCAGCAGTTTGGTTTTAGGGTACCAAGAGACCCAGTACTTC. It specifies CASSLVLGYQETQYF.

The sample holds a few counts of this clonotype. This chain links TRBV20-1 with TRBJ2-6; D remains unclear. Trimming cost V 7 bases and J 0 bases, with 7 bases left between them. The CDR3 has 13 amino acids. Looked up from germline, CDR1 is DFQATT and CDR2 is SNEGSKA (reference sequence). The CDR3 here is CSGWVSGANVLTF. Written as DNA, the CDR3 is TGCAGTGGGTGGGTCTCTGGGGCCAACGTCCTGACTTTC.

This clonotype was found many times. The CDR3 DNA is TGCAGTGCTAGAAAAGGACAGAACACAGATACGCAGTATTTT. The encoded protein is CSARKGQNTDTQYF. This sequence joins TRBV20-1 and TRBJ2-3, with D tentatively TRBD1 (6 bases). Between the trimmed V and J ends, which lost 2 bases and 2 bases, there was a span of 11 bases. The CDR3 totals 14 residues. Per germline, CDR1 DFQATT and CDR2 SNEGSKA (reference sequence).

Ten or more counts support this clonotype. The V gene is TRBV7-9, the J gene TRBJ2-1; tentative D call: TRBD2 (5 bases). Germline CDR1 and CDR2: SEHNR and FQNEAQ (reference sequence). Trimming removed 5 bases at V and 4 bases at J, with 12 bases between. The CDR3 consists of 14 residues. In nucleotides, the CDR3 is TGTGCCAGCAGCCCCGGGGTTCGTTACAATGAGCAGTTCTTC. The encoded protein is CASSPGVRYNEQFF.

This clonotype was found many times. The chain carries TRBV5-1 and TRBJ2-1; TRBD2 aligns across 10 bases. J gave up 3 bases and V 1 base, and 10 bases lay outside the gene matches. CDR3 size: 18 residues. Germline CDR1 and CDR2: SGHRS and YFSETQ. Here the CDR3 reads CASSLLASGRAVYNEQFF. In nucleotides, the CDR3 is TGCGCCAGCAGCTTGCTTGCCAGCGGGAGGGCCGTCTACAATGAGCAGTTCTTC.

This clonotype was counted ten times or more. This chain uses TRBV10-3 with TRBJ2-2; 9 nucleotides align to TRBD2. With 6 bases clipped from V and 4 bases from J, the junction kept 12 bases outside the gene matches. CDR3 length equals 17 residues. Germline V gives CDR1 ENHRY, CDR2 SYGVKD. In DNA, the CDR3 is TGTGCCATCAGGACCCCCAGGGTAGCGGGAGCCACCGGGGAGCTGTTTTTT. It codes for CAIRTPRVAGATGELFF.

This clonotype has ten or more counts. The V gene is TRBV20-1, the J gene TRBJ2-3, with D unresolved. CDR1 DFQATT and CDR2 SNEGSKA come from the germline V gene (reference sequence). With 6 bases removed from V and 0 bases from J, the gap between germline ends came to 4 bases. The CDR3 extends over 11 amino acids. CDR3 protein: CSAASTDTQYF. The CDR3 DNA reads TGCAGTGCCGCTAGCACAGATACGCAGTATTTT.